A selection of T cell receptor beta chains follows, all from one sample in a study of T cell responses to AZD1222 COVID-19 vaccine. This table comes from immunoSEQ multiplex PCR, and its TCRdb copy is limited to in-frame clones, with some not included. The table lists approximately 150,000 clones, roughly 89% of them singletons, with 1.1% in the top ten. The input for sequencing was peripheral blood, taken 28 days after the second AZD1222 dose. The receptors originated from an adult who received the AZD1222 COVID-19 vaccine. CDR3s leave out the opening cysteine and the closing phenylalanine or tryptophan.

CDR3aa | v_gene
ASRRQGNTEAF | TRBV2
SVGIGDGSTNEKLF | TRBV29-1
ASSPRGLGEQF | TRBV3-1/TRBV3-2
ASSLTEETQY | TRBV11-2
ASSYQTSTGYAYGYT | TRBV5-5
ASMGNAEQY | TRBV6-5
ASGGASSNQPQH | TRBV9
SVSDRSGNTIY | TRBV29-1
ASSQGQANTDTQY | TRBV4-2
ASSYSTGHNTEAF | TRBV6-6
ASSLIRQETQY | TRBV5-1
ASSEPFSYEQY | TRBV2
ASSRSGGVWELF | TRBV6-2/TRBV6-3
SVEDSGTSGVDTQY | TRBV29-1
ASSKGTNLDTQY | TRBV5-1
ASSHEAGGTYEQY | TRBV4-1
ASSQDGQGYEQY | TRBV4-3
ASSPGQGRYEQY | TRBV4-2
ASSPRAYTEAF | TRBV27